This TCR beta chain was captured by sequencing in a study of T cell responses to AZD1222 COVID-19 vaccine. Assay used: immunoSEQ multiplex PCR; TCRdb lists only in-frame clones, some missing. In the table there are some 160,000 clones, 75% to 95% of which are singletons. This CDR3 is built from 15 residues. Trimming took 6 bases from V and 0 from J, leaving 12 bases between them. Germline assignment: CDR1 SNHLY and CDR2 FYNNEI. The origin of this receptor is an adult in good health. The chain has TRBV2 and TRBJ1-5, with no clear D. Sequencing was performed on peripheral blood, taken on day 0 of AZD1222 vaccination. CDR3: CASRRRANSNQPQHF. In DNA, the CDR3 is TGTGCCAGCAGGCGGCGAGCTAATAGCAATCAGCCCCAGCATTTT.